Following are 10 T cell receptor beta chains from one sample sequenced in a study of PD-1 blockade in classical Hodgkin lymphoma. The time point was: newly diagnosed, previously untreated cHL patient sample. Assay used: immunoSEQ multiplex PCR; TCRdb lists only in-frame clones, some missing. Altogether some 70,000 clones are present, over 85% being singletons, with the ten largest covering roughly 2.6%. Sequencing input: peripheral blood mononuclear cells (PBMCs). Every receptor here comes from a human donor with classical Hodgkin lymphoma.

This chain connects TRBV7-9 to TRBJ1-1, with TRBD1 as a possible D gene (5 bases). CDR3 length: 14 amino acids. The V end lost 1 base, the J end lost 8 bases, and 14 bases lay between the germline ends. Per the germline V gene, CDR1 is SEHNR and CDR2 is FQNEAQ (reference sequence). The CDR3 here is CASSLGPGPTEAFF. CDR3 DNA sequence: TGTGCCAGCAGCTTAGGGCCGGGACCAACGGAAGCTTTCTTT.

The rearrangement uses TRBV7-2 and TRBJ2-1; 13 bases align to TRBD2. J was trimmed by 9 bases and V by 3 bases; bases with no gene match: 5. Germline V gene lookup returns CDR1 SGHTA and CDR2 FQGNSA. The CDR3 length is 15 residues. The CDR3 sequence: CASSFARTSGSEQFF. CDR3 nucleotides: TGTGCCAGCAGCTTCGCCCGGACTAGCGGGAGTGAGCAGTTCTTC.

The chain has TRBV28 and TRBJ2-7; 9 bases are a match to TRBD1. The V segment lost 6 bases and the J segment 9 bases; nucleotides outside the gene matches: 15. Germline V lookup: CDR1 MDHEN, CDR2 SYDVKM. CDR3 length: 15 residues. The CDR3 protein is CASSFSLGTGPRQYF. CDR3 in DNA: TGTGCCAGCAGCTTCTCATTAGGGACAGGGCCGAGGCAGTACTTC.

The chain combines TRBV7-9 with TRBJ2-3; no reliable D call. The CDR3 extends over 16 amino acids. The V end was cut by 5 bases, the J end by 0 bases, with 15 bases between. CDR1 and CDR2 from the germline V gene are SEHNR and FQNEAQ (reference sequence). The CDR3 sequence: CASSDLVGPSTDTQYF. The CDR3 DNA reads TGTGCCAGCAGCGATCTAGTCGGGCCTAGCACAGATACGCAGTATTTT.

V usage is TRBV29-1 and J usage is TRBJ1-2; D might be TRBD1 (6 bases). The CDR3 has 13 amino acids. With 4 bases removed from V and 3 bases from J, the gap between germline ends came to 12 bases. Germline assignment: CDR1 SQVTM and CDR2 ANQGSEA. The chain's CDR3 is CSVGTGLDYGYTF. CDR3 nucleotide sequence: TGCAGCGTTGGTACAGGGTTGGACTATGGCTACACCTTC.

The rearrangement uses TRBV6-5 and TRBJ2-7; weak D call: TRBD1 (5 bases). V was clipped by 2 bases and J by 4 bases, with 18 bases between them. Germline V gene data show CDR1 as MNHEY and CDR2 as SVGAGI. The CDR3 is made up of 16 amino acids. The CDR3 region has the DNA TGTGCCAGCAGTTACACTCCCTCAGGGTCGATTTACGAGCAGTACTTC. Translating it yields CASSYTPSGSIYEQYF.

The V gene is TRBV10-1, the J gene TRBJ2-5; 7 bases map to TRBD1. V was pared by 3 bases and J by 7 bases, with 14 bases of the junction left unmatched. There are 16 residues in the CDR3. Germline lookup yields CDR1 WNHNN and CDR2 SYGVQD (reference sequence). The CDR3 protein is CASSETGAATQGTQYF. DNA of the CDR3: TGCGCCAGCAGTGAAACAGGGGCTGCGACCCAGGGGACCCAGTACTTC.

The chain employs TRBV30 and TRBJ2-1; 10 positions match TRBD2. The V and J ends lost 3 bases and 7 bases, in that order; junction bases with no gene match: 15. The CDR3 has 17 residues. Germline V lookup: CDR1 GTSNPN, CDR2 SVGIG (reference sequence). CDR3 in amino acids: CAWRDLPGTSEGNEQFF. The CDR3 DNA reads as TGTGCCTGGAGAGACCTACCGGGGACTAGCGAGGGGAATGAGCAGTTCTTC.

The chain has TRBV11-3 and TRBJ2-3; D call uncertain. Trimming shortened V by 2 bases and J by 1 base, and 4 bases separated the two germline ends. The CDR3 contains 13 residues. Germline loops: CDR1 SGHNT, CDR2 YENEEA. Here the CDR3 DNA reads TGTGCCAGCAGCTTACGGGGCACAGATACGCAGTATTTT. Translation gives CASSLRGTDTQYF.

The rearrangement links TRBV5-1 to TRBJ1-6; 9 bases are shared with TRBD1. The CDR3 covers 15 residues. CDR1 SGHRS and CDR2 YFSETQ come from the germline V gene. V lost 4 bases and J lost 7; bases outside the gene matches: 6. The CDR3 protein is CASSGGQGWNSPLHF. The CDR3 coding sequence is TGCGCCAGCAGCGGCGGACAGGGGTGGAATTCACCCCTCCACTTT.